This TCR beta chain was observed in a study of spatial heterogeneity in lung cancer. As for the study in general: TCR and UMI combinations that were unique each appeared, on average, more than ten times in raw reads. Regarding the study as a whole: Tumor mutation counts were tracked by expanded intratumoral alpha and beta TCR counts.

The germline V and J ends were trimmed by 2 bases and 5 bases, with 10 bases remaining between them. Looked up from germline, CDR1 is SGHTA and CDR2 is FQGNSA. The CDR3 contains 14 residues. Time point here: sample taken at primary tumor resection. TCRdb itself ran the 5' RACE reads through MiXCR, one entry per CDR3 protein. In the table there are 9,500 to 10,000 distinct CDR3 sequences, approximately 6.3% of which are singletons. Sample share makes this clonotype medium-sized. Its antigen remains unidentified. The source was lung tumor tissue, collected at surgery. The TCR was taken from a female donor with early-stage non-small cell lung cancer. This rearrangement joins TRBV7-2 to TRBJ1-5; a possible D gene is TRBD1 (5 bases). CDR3 bases: TGTGCCAGCAGCTTAATGGTAGGGGATCAGCCCCAGCATTTT. Its protein product is CASSLMVGDQPQHF.